A selection of T cell receptor beta chains follows, all from one sample in a study of T cell repertoires in cytomegalovirus infection. One entry per CDR3 protein, called by TCRdb with MiXCR from the reads. Of 200,000 to 300,000 distinct CDR3 sequences listed, approximately 9.1% are singletons. Source material: PBMCs. The receptor source for this set is a human donor in good health (CMV status not recorded). Some clones in this sample may be carry-over from other donors' samples. The CDR3 runs from the conserved cysteine through the conserved F or W. A D gene is named only where the DNA matches it firmly. Only some rows state a clone size, as once, few, many or a class for expanded clones.

j_call,v_call,clone_size,d_call,cdr3_nt,cdr3_aa
TRBJ1-3,TRBV9,few,TRBD1,TGTGCCAGCAGCGTAGAGGGACAGGTCTCTGGAAACACCATATATTTT,CASSVEGQVSGNTIYF
TRBJ2-2,TRBV12-3/TRBV12-4,NA,TRBD2,TGTGCCAGCAGATTAGCGGGATCAAACACCGGGGAGCTGTTTTTT,CASRLAGSNTGELFF
TRBJ1-3,TRBV11-2,few,NA,TGTGCCAGCAGCTTATATGGACCCACTGGAAACACCATATATTTT,CASSLYGPTGNTIYF
TRBJ1-3,TRBV28,few,NA,TGTGCCAGCCGCCGCGGGGGTCCTGGAAACACCATATATTTT,CASRRGGPGNTIYF
TRBJ1-2,TRBV12-3/TRBV12-4,NA,NA,TGTGCCAGCAGGCTCGGAATTATGGGCTACACCTTC,CASRLGIMGYTF
TRBJ2-1,TRBV7-9,few,NA,TGTGCCAGCAGCTTCGACGGGGCGACCTACAATGAGCAGTTCTTC,CASSFDGATYNEQFF
TRBJ2-1,TRBV27,few,TRBD1,TGTGCCAGCAGTTATGGACAGGGCTCGTACAATGAGCAGTTCTTC,CASSYGQGSYNEQFF
TRBJ2-7,TRBV7-2,many,NA,TGTGCCAGCAGCTTTTGGCAGGGACCTAATGAGCAGTACTTC,CASSFWQGPNEQYF
TRBJ2-7,TRBV20-1,NA,TRBD2,TGCAGTGCTAGATCCGTTCTAGCGGGGGGGCTCGGCGAGCAGTACTTC,CSARSVLAGGLGEQYF
TRBJ1-2,TRBV20-1,many,TRBD1,TGCAGTGCTCCTAGGACAGGGGCGAACTATGGCTACACCTTC,CSAPRTGANYGYTF
TRBJ2-1,TRBV7-2,NA,TRBD2,TGTGCCAGCAGCTCCGGACTAGCGGGGGAGCGAGGGTTCTTC,CASSSGLAGERGFF
TRBJ2-7,TRBV7-2,many,TRBD2,TGTGCCAGCAGACTAGCGGGAGATCGCCGGGGGGAGCAGTACTTC,CASRLAGDRRGEQYF
TRBJ1-2,TRBV11-3,many,NA,TGTGCCAGCAGGTCACAGGGCGAGCATGGCTACACCTTC,CASRSQGEHGYTF
TRBJ1-5,TRBV20-1,NA,NA,TGCAGTGCGGGGGGGGGGCTTTATAGCAATCAGCCCCAGCATTTT,CSAGGGLYSNQPQHF
TRBJ1-1,TRBV7-2,many,NA,TGTGCCAGCAGCTTAAGTGGCGGTGAAGCTTTCTTT,CASSLSGGEAFF
TRBJ1-1,TRBV7-4,NA,NA,TGTGCCAGCAGCTTACCGGGAGTCGACACTGAAGCTTTCTTT,CASSLPGVDTEAFF
TRBJ2-7,TRBV4-3,NA,TRBD1,TGCGCCAGCAGCCAAGGCCAGGGGGCGGGCGAGCAGTACTTC,CASSQGQGAGEQYF
TRBJ1-1,TRBV27,few,NA,TGTGCCAGCACCACCAAACAGGGTTACACTGAAGCTTTCTTT,CASTTKQGYTEAFF
TRBJ2-5,TRBV7-8,many,NA,TGTGCCAGCAGCTTAGTTGGACCACAAGAGACCCAGTACTTC,CASSLVGPQETQYF
TRBJ2-3,TRBV28,many,TRBD2,TGTGCCAGCAGTCCCCCGACGGGGGGTCCAGATACGCAGTATTTT,CASSPPTGGPDTQYF